This TCR beta chain appears in the sequencing data of a study of blood T cell repertoires in COVID-19. About the study: PBMCs, B-cell-depleted T cells, or T cells provided the cDNA or gDNA that made up the material.

How the authors handled the data: It was from reference gene primer amplification that nucleated cell counts were estimated. Clones were sequenced by immunoSEQ multiplex PCR, and TCRdb holds only the in-frame ones, with some missing. V and J calls and clone size come straight from that table; D and trimming were deduced from the DNA. Here the sample spans around 200,000 clones, roughly four fifths being singletons. Germline V gene data show CDR1 as MDHEN and CDR2 as SYDVKM. Trimming shortened V by 10 bases and J by 3 bases, and 15 bases separated the two germline ends. CDR3 length: 14 amino acids. The TCR comes from a human donor with acute or convalescent COVID-19. The donor label of this sample is uncertain. The chain carries TRBV28 and TRBJ2-2; D is possibly TRBD2 (5 bases). Sequenced material: peripheral blood. The CDR3: CATLGERYTGELFF. The CDR3, as DNA: TGTGCCACCCTTGGGGAGCGGTACACCGGGGAGCTGTTTTTT. The full variable domain, in which reference TRBV28 and TRBJ2-2 provide the parts outside the CDR3, is DVKVTQSSRYLVKRTGEKVFLECVQDMDHENMFWYRQDPGLGLRLIYFSYDVKMKEKGDIPEGYSVSREKKERFSLILESASTNQTSMYLCATLGERYTGELFFGEGSRLTVL.